The 19 T cell receptor beta chains below come from one sample, sequenced in a study of T cell responses to AZD1222 COVID-19 vaccine. TCRdb's copy holds only in-frame clones and misses some; the assay was immunoSEQ multiplex PCR. The sample has over 45,000 clones, about 88% seen once. The specimen comprised peripheral blood, sampled 28 days after the second AZD1222 dose. The receptors shown here come from an adult who received the AZD1222 COVID-19 vaccine.

The chain carries TRBV3-1 (or the pseudogene TRBV3-2) and TRBJ2-1, with 12 bases that match TRBD2. Germline trimming cut 0 bases from V and 3 bases from J; bases unmatched to any gene: 9. CDR1 LGHDT and CDR2 YNNKEL come from the germline V gene (reference sequence). This CDR3 contains 19 residues. CDR3 region: CASSQEVASGRARYNEQFF. The CDR3 DNA reads TGTGCCAGCAGCCAAGAGGTAGCTAGCGGGAGGGCCCGCTACAATGAGCAGTTCTTC.

J is TRBJ2-5 and V is TRBV5-1; 7 bases match TRBD1. Germline loops: CDR1 SGHRS, CDR2 YFSETQ. The CDR3 sequence is 17 residues long. Trimming took 2 bases from V and 3 from J; bases not matched to a gene: 13. The CDR3 reads CASSLDPGQLTKETQYF. CDR3 bases: TGCGCCAGCAGCTTAGATCCGGGACAGCTCACGAAAGAGACCCAGTACTTC.

V and J are TRBV12-3 or TRBV12-4 and TRBJ2-7; 7 nucleotides align to TRBD2. This CDR3 has 13 residues. The V gene end was trimmed by 5 bases and the J gene end by 5 bases; junction bases not matched to a gene: 6. The CDR3 coding sequence is TGTGCCAGCAGTGGGGGGGAGGCCGACGAGCAGTACTTC. Protein product: CASSGGEADEQYF.

The chain joins TRBV2 to TRBJ2-3; perhaps TRBD2 as D (6 bases). Trimming removed 1 base from V and 7 bases from J, with 12 bases in between. The CDR3 contains 14 residues. Germline lookup yields CDR1 SNHLY and CDR2 FYNNEI. DNA of the CDR3: TGTGCCAGCAGTGAAGGGACTAACCCGAATACGCAGTATTTT. Translated, it gives CASSEGTNPNTQYF. Full variable domain (rest looked up from reference TRBV2 and TRBJ2-3): EPEVTQTPSHQVTQMGQEVILRCVPISNHLYFYWYRQILGQKVEFLVSFYNNEISEKSEIFDDQFSVERPDGSNFTLKIRSTKLEDSAMYFCASSEGTNPNTQYFGPGTRLTVL.

This clone showed up just a few times. The V call is TRBV5-1, the J call TRBJ1-2; tentatively, D is TRBD1 (5 bases). Germline V CDR1 and CDR2: SGHRS, YFSETQ. There are 15 residues in the CDR3. The V end lost 0 bases, the J end lost 5 bases, and 14 bases lay between the germline ends. CDR3 amino acids: CASSLEQVREYGYTF. Written as DNA, the CDR3 is TGCGCCAGCAGCTTGGAACAGGTCAGGGAGTATGGCTACACCTTC.

The J gene is TRBJ1-2, the V gene TRBV5-4; unclear D gene. CDR3 size: 13 residues. Germline V gene data show CDR1 as SGHNT and CDR2 as YYREEE (reference sequence). The ends were cut back, 0 bases at V and 1 base at J, with 4 bases in the middle. The CDR3 sequence is CASSLAGNYGYTF. The DNA of the CDR3 is TGTGCCAGCAGCTTGGCGGGTAACTATGGCTACACCTTC.

The chain has TRBV27 and TRBJ2-7; TRBD1 matches 8 bases. The CDR3 covers 15 residues. Germline loops: CDR1 MNHEY, CDR2 SMNVEV (reference sequence). Trimming took 0 bases from V and 4 from J; bases not matched to a gene: 5. The DNA of the CDR3 is TGTGCCAGCAGTTTATCAGCGACAGGGGAATACGAGCAGTACTTC. It specifies CASSLSATGEYEQYF.

The V call is TRBV9, the J call TRBJ1-4, with 8 bases identical to TRBD1. The CDR3 totals 15 residues. V shed 1 base, J shed 7 bases, and the junction held 6 bases outside the gene matches. Germline values: CDR1 SGDLS, CDR2 YYNGEE. This CDR3 reads CASSVQGALSEKLFF. The CDR3, as DNA: TGTGCCAGCAGCGTACAGGGGGCGCTTAGTGAAAAACTGTTTTTT. Using reference TRBV9 and TRBJ1-4 for the parts outside the CDR3, the full variable domain is DSGVTQTPKHLITATGQRVTLRCSPRSGDLSVYWYQQSLDQGLQFLIQYYNGEERAKGNILERFSAQQFPDLHSELNLSSLELGDSALYFCASSVQGALSEKLFFGSGTQLSVL.

V gene TRBV25-1 combines with J gene TRBJ1-2, with D uncertain. Germline CDR1 is MGHDK and CDR2 is SYGVNS. The CDR3 extends over 14 amino acids. Trimming cost V 1 base and J 7 bases, with 13 bases left between them. CDR3 DNA sequence: TGTGCCAGCAGTGAATCTGCACGAATGGCTGGCTACACCTTC. Translating gives CASSESARMAGYTF.

The chain couples TRBV7-8 to TRBJ2-3, with D possibly TRBD2 on 5 matching bases. There are 17 residues in the CDR3. V lost 1 base, J lost 2 bases, and 16 bases lay in between. The V gene's germline CDR1 is SGHVS and CDR2 FQNEAQ. DNA of the CDR3: TGTGCCAGCAGCTTAGTCCGCCGGGGTGGGGTCACAGATACGCAGTATTTT. This translates into CASSLVRRGGVTDTQYF.

This sequence joins TRBV6-5 and TRBJ2-2; 7 nucleotides line up with TRBD2. V lost 5 bases and J lost 4; bases outside the gene matches: 4. The CDR3 covers 14 residues. In germline, CDR1 is MNHEY, CDR2 SVGAGI. The CDR3, as DNA: TGTGCCAGCAGTCACGGGAGGTTCACCGGGGAGCTGTTTTTT. Amino acids: CASSHGRFTGELFF.

The rearrangement links TRBV7-9 to TRBJ1-2; D gene uncertain. Trimming removed 1 base from V and 8 bases from J, with 8 bases in between. The CDR3 spans 12 residues. In germline, CDR1 is SEHNR, CDR2 FQNEAQ (reference sequence). CDR3 amino acids: CASSLGTGGYTF. The CDR3 nucleotides are TGTGCCAGCAGCTTAGGTACCGGGGGCTACACCTTC.

The V call is TRBV6-5, the J call TRBJ2-7, with D perhaps TRBD1 (5 bases). The CDR3 is 12 amino acids. CDR1 and CDR2 (germline): MNHEY, SVGAGI. The V end was cut by 4 bases, the J end by 13 bases, with 17 bases between. The CDR3 region has the DNA TGTGCCAGCAGTTCCAAAAGGGGCAGTTCATACTTC. Protein: CASSSKRGSSYF.

The chain recombines TRBV2 with TRBJ1-1; D not resolved. Germline loops: CDR1 SNHLY, CDR2 FYNNEI. Trimming shortened V by 6 bases and J by 1 base, and 9 bases separated the two germline ends. The CDR3 is 13 amino acids. This CDR3 reads CASRKDRNTEAFF. The CDR3 nucleotides read TGTGCCAGCAGGAAAGATCGGAACACTGAAGCTTTCTTT.

The CDR3: CASSYRGPGNTIYF. The DNA of the CDR3 is TGTGCCAGCAGTTACAGGGGTCCTGGAAACACCATATATTTT. The chain uses TRBV6-5 and TRBJ1-3; TRBD1 is a possible D gene (5 bases). CDR1 MNHEY and CDR2 SVGAGI come from the germline V gene. The CDR3 is made up of 14 amino acids. V was trimmed by 2 bases and J by 2 bases, leaving 7 bases between them.

This chain joins TRBV2 and TRBJ2-1; D remains ambiguous. The CDR3 has 15 residues. The germline V gene has CDR1 SNHLY and CDR2 FYNNEI. V lost 6 bases and J 0 bases, leaving 12 bases between the germline ends. CDR3 sequence (DNA): TGTGCCAGCAGCCCGCCTACGGACTCCTACAATGAGCAGTTCTTC. The encoded protein is CASSPPTDSYNEQFF.

This chain uses TRBV19 with TRBJ2-7; weak D call: TRBD1 (6 bases). The CDR3 is 14 residues long. V shed 3 bases and J shed 5 bases, with 14 bases lying between them. The germline CDR1 and CDR2 sequences are LNHDA and SQIVND (reference sequence). DNA of the CDR3: TGTGCCAGTAGTATCGCGCAGGGGCGTCACGAGCAGTACTTC. Translation gives CASSIAQGRHEQYF.

V and J are TRBV27 and TRBJ2-6; 13 bases are a match to TRBD2. CDR3 length equals 18 residues. The germline V gene has CDR1 MNHEY and CDR2 SMNVEV (reference sequence). V shed 6 bases and J 3 bases; nucleotides not matched to a gene: 8. DNA of the CDR3: TGTGCCAGCAGGCCCACTAGCGGGAGGGCCTTTGGGGCCAACGTCCTGACTTTC. Residues: CASRPTSGRAFGANVLTF.

The V gene is TRBV6-4, the J gene TRBJ2-1; D is perhaps TRBD1 (5 bases). V was clipped by 3 bases and J by 10 bases, with 10 bases between them. The germline CDR1 and CDR2 sequences are MRHNA and SNTAGT. The CDR3 has 12 amino acids. The chain's CDR3 is CASSESGREQFF. As DNA, the CDR3 is TGTGCCAGCAGTGAGTCAGGGCGGGAGCAGTTCTTC.